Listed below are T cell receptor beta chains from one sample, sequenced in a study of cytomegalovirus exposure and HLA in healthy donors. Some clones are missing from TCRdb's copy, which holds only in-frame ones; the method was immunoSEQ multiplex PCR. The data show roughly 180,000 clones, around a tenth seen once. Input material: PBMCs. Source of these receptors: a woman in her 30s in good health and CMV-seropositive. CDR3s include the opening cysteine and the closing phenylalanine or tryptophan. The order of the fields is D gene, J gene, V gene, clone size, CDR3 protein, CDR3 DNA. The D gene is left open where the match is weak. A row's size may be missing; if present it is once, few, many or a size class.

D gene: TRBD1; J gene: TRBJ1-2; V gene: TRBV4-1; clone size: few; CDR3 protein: CASSLQGAVNYGYTF; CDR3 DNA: TGCGCCAGCAGCCTTCAGGGGGCGGTGAACTATGGCTACACCTTC
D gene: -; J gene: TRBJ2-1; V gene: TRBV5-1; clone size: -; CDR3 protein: CASSLQGFSSYNEQFF; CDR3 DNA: TGCGCCAGCAGCCTCCAGGGATTTAGCTCCTACAATGAGCAGTTCTTC
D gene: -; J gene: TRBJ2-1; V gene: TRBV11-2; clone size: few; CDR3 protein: CASSSGLLEQFF; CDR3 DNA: TGTGCCAGCAGCTCGGGACTTCTCGAGCAGTTCTTC
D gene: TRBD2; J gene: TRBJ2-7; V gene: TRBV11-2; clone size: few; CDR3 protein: CASSFPSGGRAQRGYEQYF; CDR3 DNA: TGTGCCAGCAGCTTCCCTTCTGGCGGGAGGGCTCAAAGAGGGTACGAGCAGTACTTC
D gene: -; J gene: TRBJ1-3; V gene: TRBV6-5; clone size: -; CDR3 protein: CASSYRGSSGNTIYF; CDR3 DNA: TGTGCCAGCAGTTACCGGGGAAGCTCTGGAAACACCATATATTTT
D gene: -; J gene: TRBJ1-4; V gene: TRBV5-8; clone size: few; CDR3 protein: CASSLGRAGEKLFF; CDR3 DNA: TGTGCCAGCAGCTTGGGACGCGCCGGGGAAAAACTGTTTTTT
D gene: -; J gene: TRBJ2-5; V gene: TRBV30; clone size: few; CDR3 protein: CAWSDGWGGETQYF; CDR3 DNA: TGTGCCTGGAGTGATGGTTGGGGCGGAGAGACCCAGTACTTC
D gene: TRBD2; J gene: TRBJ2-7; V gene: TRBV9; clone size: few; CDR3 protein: CASSVGSREGYEQYF; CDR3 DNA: TGTGCCAGCAGCGTAGGTTCCAGGGAGGGCTACGAGCAGTACTTC
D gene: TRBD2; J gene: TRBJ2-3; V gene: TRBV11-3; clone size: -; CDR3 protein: CASSLRDRGVTDKQYF; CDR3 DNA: TGTGCCAGCAGCTTGAGGGATCGGGGGGTCACAGATAAGCAGTATTTT
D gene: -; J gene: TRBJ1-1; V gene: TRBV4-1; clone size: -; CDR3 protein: CASSQERGNTEAFF; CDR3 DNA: TGCGCCAGCAGCCAAGAAAGAGGGAACACTGAAGCTTTCTTT
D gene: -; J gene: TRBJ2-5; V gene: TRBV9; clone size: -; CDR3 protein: CASSASGHGETQYF; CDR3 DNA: TGTGCCAGCAGTGCCTCGGGACACGGAGAGACCCAGTACTTC
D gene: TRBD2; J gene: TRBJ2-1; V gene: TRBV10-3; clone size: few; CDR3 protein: CAISFDPSGSLLRDEQFF; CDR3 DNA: TGTGCCATCAGTTTTGATCCTAGCGGGAGCCTTTTGAGGGATGAGCAGTTCTTC
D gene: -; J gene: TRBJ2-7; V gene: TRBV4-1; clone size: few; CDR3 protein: CASSQSPQWPTSF; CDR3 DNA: TGCGCCAGCAGCCAATCCCCCCAGTGGCCGACTAGCTTC